Below, one T cell receptor beta chain is given with its context. Assay: immunoSEQ multiplex PCR; the TCRdb copy retains only in-frame clones and omits some. Of 100,000 to 150,000 clones in the sample, roughly 80% were seen once. The germline CDR1 and CDR2 sequences are SGHAT and FQDESV (reference sequence). This CDR3 spans 16 amino acids. With 1 base removed from V and 3 bases from J, the gap between germline ends came to 13 bases. This sample is drawn from a study of blood T cell repertoires in COVID-19. The V call is TRBV11-1, the J call TRBJ2-1; D is uncertain. Sequencing was carried out using peripheral blood. The clonotype was recovered from a woman in her 30s who had recovered from COVID-19. The CDR3 sequence is CASSLGHTYYYNEQFF. The CDR3 DNA reads as TGTGCCAGCAGCTTAGGTCATACCTACTACTACAATGAGCAGTTCTTC.